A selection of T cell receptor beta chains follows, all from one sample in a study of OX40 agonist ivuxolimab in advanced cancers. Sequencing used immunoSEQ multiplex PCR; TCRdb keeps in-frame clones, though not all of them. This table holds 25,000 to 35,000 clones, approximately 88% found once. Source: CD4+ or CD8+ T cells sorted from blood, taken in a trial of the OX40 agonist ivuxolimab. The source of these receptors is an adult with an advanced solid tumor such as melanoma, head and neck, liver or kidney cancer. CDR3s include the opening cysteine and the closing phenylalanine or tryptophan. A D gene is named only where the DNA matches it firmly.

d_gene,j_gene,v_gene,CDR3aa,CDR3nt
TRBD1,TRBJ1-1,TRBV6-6,CAITWTGTNTEAFF,TGTGCCATCACATGGACAGGGACGAACACTGAAGCTTTCTTT
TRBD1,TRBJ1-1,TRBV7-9,CASSLLGQGFTEAFF,TGTGCCAGCAGCTTACTCGGACAGGGATTCACTGAAGCTTTCTTT
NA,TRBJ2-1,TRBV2,CASKGNEQFF,TGTGCCAGCAAAGGGAATGAGCAGTTCTTC
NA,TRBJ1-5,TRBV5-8,CASSPRAANQPQHF,TGTGCCAGCAGCCCTCGGGCAGCGAATCAGCCCCAGCATTTT
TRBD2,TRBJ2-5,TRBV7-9,CASSLGSREGGLKTQYF,TGTGCCAGCAGCTTAGGATCTCGGGAGGGAGGTTTGAAGACCCAGTACTTC
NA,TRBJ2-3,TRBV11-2,CASSFPGIYDTQYF,TGTGCCAGCAGCTTTCCCGGTATTTACGATACGCAGTATTTT
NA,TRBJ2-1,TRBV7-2,CASSLRGEGGTKSDEQFF,TGTGCCAGCAGCCTGAGGGGAGAGGGGGGGACTAAATCCGATGAGCAGTTCTTC
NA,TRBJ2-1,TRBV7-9,CASSLGYNEQFF,TGTGCCAGCAGCTTAGGTTACAATGAGCAGTTCTTC
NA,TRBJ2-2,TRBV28,CASSLGRVNTGELFF,TGTGCCAGCAGTCTGGGACGGGTTAACACCGGGGAGCTGTTTTTT
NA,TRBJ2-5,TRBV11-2,CASSFSGETQYF,TGTGCCAGCAGCTTCTCGGGAGAGACCCAGTACTTC
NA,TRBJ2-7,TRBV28,CASSLGGRPYEQYF,TGTGCCAGCAGTTTGGGTGGACGGCCCTACGAGCAGTACTTC
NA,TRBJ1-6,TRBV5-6,CASSFGVSPLHF,TGTGCCAGCAGCTTTGGGGTTTCACCCCTCCACTTT
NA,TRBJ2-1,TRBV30,CAWSNGRGGIEQFF,TGTGCCTGGAGCAACGGGCGAGGGGGAATTGAGCAGTTCTTC
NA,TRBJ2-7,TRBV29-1,CSVETSNSYEQYF,TGCAGCGTGGAGACAAGCAACTCCTACGAGCAGTACTTC
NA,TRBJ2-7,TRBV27,CASSPYGVGYEQYF,TGTGCCAGCAGTCCTTACGGGGTGGGCTACGAGCAGTACTTC
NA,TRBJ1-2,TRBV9,CASSAGTWDARGYTF,TGTGCCAGCAGCGCGGGAACCTGGGACGCCCGGGGCTACACCTTC
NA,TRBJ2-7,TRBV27,CASRETGAYEQYF,TGTGCCAGCAGAGAGACGGGAGCCTACGAGCAGTACTTC